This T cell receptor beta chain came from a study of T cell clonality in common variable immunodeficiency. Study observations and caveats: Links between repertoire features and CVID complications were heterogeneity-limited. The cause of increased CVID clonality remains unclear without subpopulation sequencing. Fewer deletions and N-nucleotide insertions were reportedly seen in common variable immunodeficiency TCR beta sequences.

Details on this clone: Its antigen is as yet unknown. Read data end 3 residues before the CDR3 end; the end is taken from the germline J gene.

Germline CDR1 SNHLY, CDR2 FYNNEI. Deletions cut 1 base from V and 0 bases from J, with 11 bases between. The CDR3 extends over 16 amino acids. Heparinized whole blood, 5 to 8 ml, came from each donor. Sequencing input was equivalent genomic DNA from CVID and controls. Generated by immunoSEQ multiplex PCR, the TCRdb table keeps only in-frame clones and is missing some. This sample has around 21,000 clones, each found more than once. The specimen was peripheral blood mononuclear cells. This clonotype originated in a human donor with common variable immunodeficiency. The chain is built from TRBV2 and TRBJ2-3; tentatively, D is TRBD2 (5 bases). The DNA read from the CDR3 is TGTGCCAGCAGTGAAGGGATAGCGACTAGCACAGATACG. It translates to CASSEGIATSTDT. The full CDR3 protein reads CASSEGIATSTDTQYF. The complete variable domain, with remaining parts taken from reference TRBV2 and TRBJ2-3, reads EPEVTQTPSHQVTQMGQEVILRCVPISNHLYFYWYRQILGQKVEFLVSFYNNEISEKSEIFDDQFSVERPDGSNFTLKIRSTKLEDSAMYFCASSEGIATSTDTQYFGPGTRLTVL.